The sequence of this T cell receptor beta chain was determined in a study of shared clonotypes between healthy human individuals. Findings of the study overall: Non-shared clonotypes displayed generation probabilities falling below those of clonotypes present in all four donors.

Naive CD8 cells, CD45RO-negative and positively selected for CCR7, excluded terminally differentiated effector memory CD45RA+ cells. Sequencing was performed with immunoSEQ multiplex PCR; in TCRdb, only in-frame clones are kept and a portion is missing. Of roughly 2,000,000 clones detected, roughly 95% appear once; the ten largest clones hold more than 0.95%. Germline V gene data show CDR1 as SGDLS and CDR2 as YYNGEE. The CDR3 runs 13 residues. Trimming stripped 3 bases from V and 2 bases from J, with 8 bases between. Points on this clone: Its antigen is as yet unknown.

The V gene is TRBV9, the J gene TRBJ1-1; D uncertain. This TCR derives from a man younger than 30 in good health. The sequenced sample was naive CD8+ T cells sorted from blood. CDR3: CASSARINTEAFF. The CDR3 region has the DNA TGTGCCAGCAGCGCCAGAATAAACACTGAAGCTTTCTTT.